This T cell receptor beta chain is from a study of CD8 T cells in Susac syndrome. CDR1 and CDR2 (germline): SGHTA, FQGNSA. Trimming shortened V by 5 bases and J by 4 bases, and 8 bases separated the two germline ends. The CDR3 consists of 13 residues. RNA, at about 0.45 to 1 ug, was reverse transcribed with random hexamers. TCRdb reprocessed the immunoSEQ multiplex PCR reads with MiXCR, giving one entry per CDR3 protein. The data hold roughly 150,000 distinct CDR3 sequences, with roughly 95% observed a single time. Specimen: CD4+ T cells from PBMCs. V gene TRBV7-2 combines with J gene TRBJ1-4; a possible D gene is TRBD1 (5 bases). This TCR came from a human donor with multiple sclerosis. As DNA, the CDR3 is TGTGCCAGCAGCGCGGACATTAATGAAAAACTGTTTTTT. Protein: CASSADINEKLFF. Filled out from reference TRBV7-2 and TRBJ1-4, the complete variable domain reads GAGVSQSPSNKVTEKGKDVELRCDPISGHTALYWYRQSLGQGLEFLIYFQGNSAPDKSGLPSDRFSAERTGGSVSTLTIQRTQQEDSAVYLCASSADINEKLFFGSGTQLSVL.